The entry below describes one T cell receptor (beta chain). The antigen remains undetermined. The entry originates in a study of regulatory and conventional T cells in RAG deficiency. Background on the study: CID or atypical SCID patients with hypomorphic RAG mutations often have autoimmunity. General study findings and limits: Other subsets showed roughly 9.9-fold reductions, but Treg unique TCR beta sequences fell roughly 100-fold in these patients. Shannon entropy was markedly lower and Simpson indices higher in RAG-deficient patients than control T-cell subsets. Patient subsets had shorter CDR3s; Omenn Treg-Tconv overlap exceeded 75%.

TCRdb's table, derived via immunoSEQ multiplex PCR, lists solely in-frame clones and lacks some. Seen here are some 6,000 clones, 85% to 95% observed once, and the top ten hold roughly half. This receptor was identified in a human donor with RAG deficiency presenting as severe combined immunodeficiency. Sequenced input: CD8+ T cells sorted from blood.

The CDR3 sequence: CASSVGDGSYEQYF. The CDR3 DNA follows: TGTGCCAGCAGCGTAGGTGATGGCTCCTACGAGCAGTACTTC. J is TRBJ2-7 and V is TRBV9; D gene unclear. The CDR3 is 14 amino acids. V lost 0 bases, J lost 0 bases, and 7 bases lay in between. Germline loops: CDR1 SGDLS, CDR2 YYNGEE.